What follows is one TCR beta chain and its context. What it binds is not known. Mismatch with germline at one junction end may stem from a read error. These data are taken from a study of T cell responses to AZD1222 COVID-19 vaccine. Study-level points and caveats: Just a handful of AZD1222 recipients were seropositive at baseline. Two AZD1222 administrations were followed by greater Spike-specific TCR breadth and depth. White British donors predominated, females outnumbered males, and clonal diversity was possibly underestimated.

Germline CDR1 is KGHDR and CDR2 is SFDVKD. The CDR3 has 17 residues. Using immunoSEQ multiplex PCR, the repertoire was profiled, and TCRdb retains in-frame clones only, with some absent. Found here are about 130,000 clones, approximately 90% of them singletons; the top ten hold approximately 20%. This sequence was found in an adult in good health. Specimen: peripheral blood, collected on day 0 of AZD1222 vaccination. The chain has TRBV24-1 and TRBJ2-1, with a tentative D call TRBD1 (6 bases). The CDR3 bases are TGTGCCACGAGTGACACAGTAGCAGGGGAATCCTACAATGAGCAGTTCTTC. Its translation: CATSDTVAGESYNEQFF.